This T cell receptor (beta chain) was recovered during a study of shared clonotypes between healthy human individuals. Regarding the study as a whole: It was expected that sequencing depth would affect clonotype sharing among donors.

Only in-frame clones appear in the TCRdb table, and some are missing; sequencing was by immunoSEQ multiplex PCR. In the table there are about 1.5 million clones, 95% to 99% of which are singletons. Turning to this clone: Antigen: not known.

This CDR3 region has 15 residues. Germline lookup yields CDR1 MNHEY and CDR2 SVGAGI. J lost 3 bases, V lost 3 bases, and 5 bases had no gene match. There were no recent acute infections or vaccinations among the donors, who were healthy HIV-negative adults. The J gene is TRBJ2-7, the V gene TRBV6-5; 10 nucleotides align to TRBD2. The sequenced material came from naive CD4+ T cells sorted from blood. Regarding subset: CD45RA+ positively selected. The TCR originated in a young man in good health. For the CDR3, the DNA is TGTGCCAGCAGTTATGGACTAGCGGATCTCTACGAGCAGTACTTC. It codes for CASSYGLADLYEQYF.